The TCR beta chain under discussion was sequenced for a study of cytomegalovirus exposure and HLA in healthy donors. General study points: Sequencing likely caused a cluster of highly shared sequence variants. Most TCR beta V segments were productive about 87% or about 30% of the time in an earlier analysis. The analysis excluded some indistinguishable V segments, including TRBV6-2 and TRBV6-3. The authors enumerated roughly 160 TCR beta chains as linked to cytomegalovirus.

PCR primers comprised 60 Vbeta and 13 Jbeta primers. The assay was immunoSEQ multiplex PCR, and TCRdb's table has in-frame clones only and misses some. This table has around 230,000 clones, 75% to 80% appearing once. Germline CDR1 reads MNHEY; CDR2 reads SMNVEV (reference sequence). The V end lost 4 bases, the J end lost 2 bases, and 15 bases lay between the germline ends. CDR3 length: 15 residues. For this clone: What it binds is unknown.

The receptor comes from a male donor in good health and CMV-seronegative. J is TRBJ2-7 and V is TRBV27; possible D gene TRBD2, 6 bases. The source material was PBMCs. CDR3 nucleotide sequence: TGTGCCAGCAGTTCCTATGGGACGGGAGCCTACGAGCAGTACTTC. This encodes CASSSYGTGAYEQYF.